Following are 4 T cell receptor beta chains from one sample sequenced in a study of metastatic and nonmetastatic thyroid tumors. TCRdb re-processed the PCR reads through MiXCR. Among 25,000 to 35,000 clones listed, about 3.9% were seen once. Nobody among the patients had been given any treatment before thyroid surgery. Sequencing was carried out using blood. The receptors shown here come from a female donor with papillary thyroid cancer or a benign thyroid nodule (not recorded which). Some clones in this sample may be carry-over from other donors' samples.

The V call is TRBV30, the J call TRBJ2-2, with D possibly being TRBD2 (6 bases). The CDR3 is made up of 15 amino acids. V was trimmed by 2 bases and J by 8 bases, leaving 18 bases between them. The germline V gene has CDR1 GTSNPN and CDR2 SVGIG (reference sequence). CDR3 nucleotide sequence: TGTGCCTGGAGTAGAACCGGGAGCCAGGCAGGGGAGCTGTTTTTT. Protein product: CAWSRTGSQAGELFF.

This clone has more than one count but fewer than ten. V is TRBV25-1 and J is TRBJ2-7; D may be TRBD1 or TRBD2 (6 bases each). This CDR3 is 15 amino acids long. Germline V gives CDR1 MGHDK, CDR2 SYGVNS. Trimming left V 6 bases short and J 3 bases short, with 18 bases between. CDR3 DNA: TGTGCCAGCAGCAGCAGGGGCGGGGCGCTCTACGAGCAGTACTTC. It encodes CASSSRGGALYEQYF.

This clone showed up many times. The chain combines TRBV6-1 with TRBJ2-7; no reliable D call. Germline V gene data show CDR1 as MNHNS and CDR2 as SASEGT. The CDR3 is 15 residues long. Trimming cost V 2 bases and J 0 bases, with 11 bases left between them. CDR3 nucleotides: TGTGCCAGCAGTGAAAGAGCCGCCAGCTCCTACGAGCAGTACTTC. Protein sequence: CASSERAASSYEQYF.

This clone was counted only a few times. The gene calls are TRBV6-1 and TRBJ2-5; perhaps D is TRBD1 or TRBD2 (7 bases each). The CDR3 runs 16 residues. V lost 4 bases and J lost 1, with 16 bases in between. Germline CDR1 and CDR2: MNHNS and SASEGT. The CDR3 is CASSALTGEGQETQYF. CDR3 bases: TGTGCCAGCAGTGCATTAACAGGGGAGGGCCAAGAGACCCAGTACTTC.